This TCR beta chain originates from a study of human T cells and chemical hapten exposure. The time point is: pre-sensitization, week 0. The treatment is: therapeutic diphenylcyclopropenone sensitization with weekly scalp DPC. In the case of this clonotype: This could be a read error, since a much larger clone is one nucleotide away.

MiXCR, applied by TCRdb to the RACE reads, yields one record per CDR3 protein. The sample holds roughly 100,000 distinct CDR3 sequences; about a tenth are singletons and the top ten take about 3%. Trimming took off 6 bases at V and 10 bases at J, with 17 bases between the two ends. CDR1 is SGHRS, CDR2 YFSETQ, per germline. The CDR3 runs 14 residues. The V call is TRBV5-1, the J call TRBJ1-6; the D gene is possibly TRBD1 (5 bases). The receptor was derived from a woman aged 55-70 years with alopecia areata. Some clones in this sample may be carry-over from other donors' samples. Sequenced material: whole blood, taken in connection with sensitization to the hapten diphenylcyclopropenone (DPC). CDR3 sequence: CASTPAQDLSPLHF. CDR3 bases: TGCGCCAGCACCCCGGCACAGGATCTGTCACCCCTCCACTTT.